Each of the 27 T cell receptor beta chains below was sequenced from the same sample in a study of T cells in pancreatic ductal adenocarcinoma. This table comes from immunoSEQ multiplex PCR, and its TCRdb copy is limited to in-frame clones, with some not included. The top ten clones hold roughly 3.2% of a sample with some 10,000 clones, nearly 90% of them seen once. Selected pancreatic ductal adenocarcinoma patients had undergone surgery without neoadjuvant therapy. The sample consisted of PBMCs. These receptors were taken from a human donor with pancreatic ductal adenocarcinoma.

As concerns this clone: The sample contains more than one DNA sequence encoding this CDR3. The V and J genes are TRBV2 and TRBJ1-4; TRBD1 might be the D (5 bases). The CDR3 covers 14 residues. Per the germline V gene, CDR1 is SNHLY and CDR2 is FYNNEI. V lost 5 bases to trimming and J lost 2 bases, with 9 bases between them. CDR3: CASSRGSTNEKLFF. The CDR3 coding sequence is TGTGCCAGCAGTAGGGGATCCACTAATGAAAAACTGTTTTTT.

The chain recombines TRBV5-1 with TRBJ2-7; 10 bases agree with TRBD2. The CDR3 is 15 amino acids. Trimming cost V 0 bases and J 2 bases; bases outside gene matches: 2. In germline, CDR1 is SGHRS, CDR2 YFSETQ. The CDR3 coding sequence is TGCGCCAGCAGCTTGGCAGCGGGAGGGCCCTACGAGCAGTACTTC. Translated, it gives CASSLAAGGPYEQYF.

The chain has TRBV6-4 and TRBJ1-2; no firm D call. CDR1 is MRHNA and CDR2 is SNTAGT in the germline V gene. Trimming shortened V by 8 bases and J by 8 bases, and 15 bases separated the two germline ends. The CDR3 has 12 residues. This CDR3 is CASRNEKRGYTF. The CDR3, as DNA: TGTGCCAGCCGAAACGAAAAGAGAGGCTACACCTTC.

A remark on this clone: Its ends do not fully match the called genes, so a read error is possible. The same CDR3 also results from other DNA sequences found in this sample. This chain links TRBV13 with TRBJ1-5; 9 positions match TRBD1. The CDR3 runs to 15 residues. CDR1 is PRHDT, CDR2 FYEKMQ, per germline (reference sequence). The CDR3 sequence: CASSLAGTGSRPQHF. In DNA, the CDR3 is TGTGCCAGCAGCTTAGCCGGGACAGGGAGTCGGCCCCAACATTTT.

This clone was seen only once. CDR3 nucleotide sequence: TGTGCCAGCAGCTTAATCGCCACAGGGTTCCACGAGCAGTACTTC. Translation gives CASSLIATGFHEQYF. The chain has TRBV7-3 and TRBJ2-7, with a tentative D call TRBD1 (6 bases). V was pared by 1 base and J by 5 bases, with 15 bases between. Per the germline V gene, CDR1 is SGHTA and CDR2 is FQGTGA. This CDR3 has 15 residues.

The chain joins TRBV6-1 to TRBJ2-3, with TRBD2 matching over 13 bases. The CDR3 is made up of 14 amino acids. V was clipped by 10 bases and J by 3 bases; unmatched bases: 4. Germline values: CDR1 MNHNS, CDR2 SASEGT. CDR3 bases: TGTGCCAACACTAGCGGGGGGGGTACAGATACGCAGTATTTT. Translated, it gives CANTSGGGTDTQYF.

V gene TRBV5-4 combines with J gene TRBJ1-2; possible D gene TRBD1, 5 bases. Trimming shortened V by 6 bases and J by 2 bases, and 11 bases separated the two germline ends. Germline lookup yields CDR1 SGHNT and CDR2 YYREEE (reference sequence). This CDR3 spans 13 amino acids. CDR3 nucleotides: TGTGCCAGCACCCCACAGGAGAACTATGGCTACACCTTC. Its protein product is CASTPQENYGYTF.

Here the CDR3 reads CASTSVLAGWSEQFF. The CDR3 DNA reads as TGTGCCAGCACCTCAGTCCTAGCGGGGTGGAGTGAGCAGTTCTTC. The chain combines TRBV11-2 with TRBJ2-1; 9 bases line up with TRBD2. V lost 7 bases and J lost 9; bases outside the gene matches: 13. Per germline, CDR1 SGHAT and CDR2 FQNNGV. This CDR3 region has 15 residues.

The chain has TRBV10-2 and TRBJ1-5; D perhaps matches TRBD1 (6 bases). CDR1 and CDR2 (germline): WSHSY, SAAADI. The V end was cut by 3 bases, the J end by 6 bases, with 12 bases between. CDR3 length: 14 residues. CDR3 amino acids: CASSEQGTSQPQHF. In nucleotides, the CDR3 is TGCGCCAGCAGTGAACAGGGCACAAGTCAGCCCCAGCATTTT.

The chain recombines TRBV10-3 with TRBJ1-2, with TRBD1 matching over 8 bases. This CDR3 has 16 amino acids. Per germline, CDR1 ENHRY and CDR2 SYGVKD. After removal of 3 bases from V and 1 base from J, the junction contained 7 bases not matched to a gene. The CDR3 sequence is CAISDGARGLNYGYTF. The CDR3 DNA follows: TGTGCCATCAGTGATGGTGCCAGGGGGCTTAACTATGGCTACACCTTC.

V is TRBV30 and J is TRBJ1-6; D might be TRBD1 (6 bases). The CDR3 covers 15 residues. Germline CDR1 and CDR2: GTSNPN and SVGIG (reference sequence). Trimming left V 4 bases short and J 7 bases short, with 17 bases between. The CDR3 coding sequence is TGTGCCTGGACCCTTGCCGGGACAACCAATTCACCCCTCCACTTT. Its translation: CAWTLAGTTNSPLHF.

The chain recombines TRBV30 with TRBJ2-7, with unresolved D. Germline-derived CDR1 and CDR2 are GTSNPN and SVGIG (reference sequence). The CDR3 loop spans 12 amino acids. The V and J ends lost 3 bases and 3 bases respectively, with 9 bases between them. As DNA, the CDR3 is TGTGCCTGGAGCGGAGATTACTACGAGCAGTACTTC. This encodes CAWSGDYYEQYF.

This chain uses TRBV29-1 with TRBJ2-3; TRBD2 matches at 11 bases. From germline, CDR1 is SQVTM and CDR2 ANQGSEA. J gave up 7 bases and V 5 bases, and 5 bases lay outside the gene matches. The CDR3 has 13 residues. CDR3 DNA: TGCAGCGTTAGCCTAGCGGGGGGATATACGCAGTATTTT. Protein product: CSVSLAGGYTQYF.

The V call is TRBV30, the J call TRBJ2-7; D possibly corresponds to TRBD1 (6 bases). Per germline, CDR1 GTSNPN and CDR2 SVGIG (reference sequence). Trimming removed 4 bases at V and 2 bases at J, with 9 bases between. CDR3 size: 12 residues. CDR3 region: CAWNPGAYEQYF. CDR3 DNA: TGTGCCTGGAACCCAGGGGCCTACGAGCAGTACTTC.

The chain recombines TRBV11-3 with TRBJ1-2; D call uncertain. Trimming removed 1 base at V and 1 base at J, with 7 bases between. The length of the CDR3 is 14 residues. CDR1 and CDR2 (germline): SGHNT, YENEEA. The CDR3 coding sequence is TGTGCCAGCAGCTTAGGGTCCGGTAACTATGGCTACACCTTC. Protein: CASSLGSGNYGYTF. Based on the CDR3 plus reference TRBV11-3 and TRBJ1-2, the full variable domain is EAGVVQSPRYKIIEKKQPVAFWCNPISGHNTLYWYLQNLGQGPELLIRYENEEAVDDSQLPKDRFSAERLKGVDSTLKIQPAELGDSAVYLCASSLGSGNYGYTFGSGTRLTVV.

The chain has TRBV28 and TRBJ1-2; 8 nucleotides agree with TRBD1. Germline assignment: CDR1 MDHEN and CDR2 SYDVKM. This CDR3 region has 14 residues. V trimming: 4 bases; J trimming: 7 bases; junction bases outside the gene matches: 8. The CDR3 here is CASSSQTGGFGYTF. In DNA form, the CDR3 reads TGTGCCAGCAGTTCTCAAACAGGGGGTTTTGGCTACACCTTC.

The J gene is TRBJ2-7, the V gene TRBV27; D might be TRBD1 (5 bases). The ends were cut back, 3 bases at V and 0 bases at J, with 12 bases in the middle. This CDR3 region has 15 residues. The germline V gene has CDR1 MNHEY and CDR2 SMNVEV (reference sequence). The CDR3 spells CASSFRQSPSYEQYF. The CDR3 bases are TGTGCCAGCAGTTTTAGACAGTCGCCCTCCTACGAGCAGTACTTC.

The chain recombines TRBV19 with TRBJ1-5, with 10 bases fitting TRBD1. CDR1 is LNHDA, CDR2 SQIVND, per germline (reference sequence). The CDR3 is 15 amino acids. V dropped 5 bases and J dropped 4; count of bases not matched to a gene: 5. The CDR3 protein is CASSSGQGGNQPQHF. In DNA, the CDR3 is TGTGCCAGTAGTTCTGGACAGGGGGGTAATCAGCCCCAGCATTTT.

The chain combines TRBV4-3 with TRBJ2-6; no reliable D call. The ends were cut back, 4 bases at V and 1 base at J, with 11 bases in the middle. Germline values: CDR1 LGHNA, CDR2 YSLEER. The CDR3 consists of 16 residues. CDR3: CASSRQATSGANVLTF. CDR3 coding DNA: TGCGCCAGCAGCCGGCAGGCAACATCTGGGGCCAACGTCCTGACTTTC.

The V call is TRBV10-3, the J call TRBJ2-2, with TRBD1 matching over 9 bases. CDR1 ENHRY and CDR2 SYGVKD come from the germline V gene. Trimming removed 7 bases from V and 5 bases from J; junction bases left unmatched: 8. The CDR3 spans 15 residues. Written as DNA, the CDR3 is TGTGCCATCACTAGGGACAGGGATGTGACCGGGGAGCTGTTTTTT. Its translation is CAITRDRDVTGELFF.

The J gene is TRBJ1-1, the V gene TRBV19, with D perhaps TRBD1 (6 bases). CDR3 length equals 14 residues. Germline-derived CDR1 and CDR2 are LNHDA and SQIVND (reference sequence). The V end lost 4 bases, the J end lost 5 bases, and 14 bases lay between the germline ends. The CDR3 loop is CASSTGQPGTEAFF. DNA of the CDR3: TGTGCCAGTAGTACCGGACAGCCAGGGACTGAAGCTTTCTTT.

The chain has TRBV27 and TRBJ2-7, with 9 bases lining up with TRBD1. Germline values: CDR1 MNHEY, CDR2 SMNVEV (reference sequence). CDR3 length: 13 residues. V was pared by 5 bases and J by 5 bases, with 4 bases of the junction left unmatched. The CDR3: CASSGTGMHEQYF. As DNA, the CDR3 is TGTGCCAGCAGTGGGACAGGGATGCACGAGCAGTACTTC.

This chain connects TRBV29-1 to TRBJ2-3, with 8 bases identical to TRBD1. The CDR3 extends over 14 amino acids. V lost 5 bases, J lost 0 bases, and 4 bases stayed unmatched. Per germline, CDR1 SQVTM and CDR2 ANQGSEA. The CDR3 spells CSVLTGGSTDTQYF. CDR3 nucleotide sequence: TGCAGCGTTCTAACAGGGGGTAGCACAGATACGCAGTATTTT.

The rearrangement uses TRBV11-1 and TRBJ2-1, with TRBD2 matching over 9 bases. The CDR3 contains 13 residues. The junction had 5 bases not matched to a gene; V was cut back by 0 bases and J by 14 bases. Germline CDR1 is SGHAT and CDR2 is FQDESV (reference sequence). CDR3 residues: CASSLAQEREEFF. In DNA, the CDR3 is TGTGCCAGCAGCTTAGCGCAAGAGCGGGAGGAGTTCTTC.

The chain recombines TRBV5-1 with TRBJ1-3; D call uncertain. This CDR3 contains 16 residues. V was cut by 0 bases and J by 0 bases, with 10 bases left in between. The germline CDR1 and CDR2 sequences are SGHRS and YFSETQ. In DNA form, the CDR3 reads TGCGCCAGCAGCTTGGGCGCAGGCAGCTCTGGAAACACCATATATTTT. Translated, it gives CASSLGAGSSGNTIYF.

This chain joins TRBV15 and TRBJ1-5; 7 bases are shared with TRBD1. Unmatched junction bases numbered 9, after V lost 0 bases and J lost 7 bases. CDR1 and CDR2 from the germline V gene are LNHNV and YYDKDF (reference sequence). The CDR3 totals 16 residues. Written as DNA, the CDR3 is TGTGCCACCAGCAGAGAGGGCAGGGGGTATTACCAGCCCCAGCATTTT. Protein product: CATSREGRGYYQPQHF.

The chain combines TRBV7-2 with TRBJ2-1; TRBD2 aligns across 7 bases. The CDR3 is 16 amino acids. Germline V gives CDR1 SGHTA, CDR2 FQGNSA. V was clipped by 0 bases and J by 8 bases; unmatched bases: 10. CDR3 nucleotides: TGTGCCAGCAGCTTAGCAGGGACTACTACAGGCGATGAGCAGTTCTTC. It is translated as CASSLAGTTTGDEQFF.